Shown below are 3 T cell receptor beta chains from a single sample sequenced in a study of cytomegalovirus exposure and HLA in healthy donors. PCR primers comprised 60 Vbeta and 13 Jbeta primers. Using immunoSEQ multiplex PCR, the repertoire was profiled, and TCRdb retains in-frame clones only, with some absent. The sample carries over 100,000 clones, around 9% recorded once. The specimen sequenced was PBMCs. The receptors stem from a middle-aged man in good health and CMV-seronegative.

In this sample, this clone turned up a few times. The chain couples TRBV7-7 to TRBJ2-5; 8 bases fit TRBD2. This CDR3 contains 15 residues. Losses at the gene ends were 3 bases for V and 5 bases for J; bases not matched to a gene: 8. Germline-derived CDR1 and CDR2 are SSHAT and FNYEAQ (reference sequence). Written as DNA, the CDR3 is TGTGCCAGCAGCTTGGGCGGGGGGCCGCGGGAGACCCAGTACTTC. Its translation is CASSLGGGPRETQYF. The variable domain in full, completed from reference TRBV7-7 and TRBJ2-5, reads GAGVSQSPRYKVTKRGQDVTLRCDPISSHATLYWYQQALGQGPEFLTYFNYEAQPDKSGLPSDRFSAERPEGSISTLTIQRTEQRDSAMYRCASSLGGGPRETQYFGPGTRLLVL.

This clone showed up just a few times. The chain couples TRBV7-8 to TRBJ2-5; a weak D match, TRBD2 (5 bases). The CDR3 contains 15 residues. V dropped 7 bases and J dropped 0 bases, with 15 bases sitting between them. The germline V gene has CDR1 SGHVS and CDR2 FQNEAQ. As DNA, the CDR3 is TGTGCCAGCAACCCAGCGGACCCGTACCAAGAGACCCAGTACTTC. Amino acid sequence: CASNPADPYQETQYF.

The J gene is TRBJ1-3, the V gene TRBV7-6; D gene unclear. With 8 bases removed from V and 4 bases from J, the gap between germline ends came to 15 bases. The CDR3 has 14 residues. CDR1 is SGHVS and CDR2 is FNYEAQ in the germline V gene. The CDR3 coding sequence is TGTGCCAGCTCAGACGGAGGTCCCGGAAACACCATATATTTT. This encodes CASSDGGPGNTIYF.